Within the sample, the clone carrying this T cell receptor (beta chain) is medium-sized. What it recognizes is unknown. Co-extracting RNA and DNA was done with 20-30 mg of unsorted bulk tissue as input. Enrolled patients were chronically infected with HBV and treatment-naive. Starting material of 450 to 500 ng total RNA yielded TCR beta cDNA via a constant-region primer. Library construction for TCR beta comprised three nested multiplex PCR rounds performed with slightly modified ARM-PCR. For approximately 11 cycles apiece, the opening two PCR rounds ran with TRBV1-TRBV30 forward primers and a C-beta reverse primer. TCRdb reprocessed the multiplex PCR reads with MiXCR, giving one entry per CDR3 protein. The table lists 80,000 or so distinct CDR3 sequences, around 66% of them singletons. This CDR3 comprises 12 residues. V lost 3 bases and J lost 9, with 12 bases in between. Germline lookup yields CDR1 SQVTM and CDR2 ANQGSEA.

The sample is drawn from a study of tumor-infiltrating lymphocytes in primary liver carcinoma. General study points: Tumors carried a top-250-clone fraction significantly exceeding that of blood (p = 0.039). Among the pair types, tumor region pairs showed more overlap than tumor-adjacent and tumor-blood pairs.

The gene calls are TRBV29-1 and TRBJ2-1; the D is unclear. Sequenced: tumor-adjacent normal liver tissue. The source of this sequence is a man aged 40-50 years with primary liver carcinoma and hepatitis B virus infection. CDR3 loop: CSVDRQAGEQFF. CDR3 DNA sequence: TGCAGCGTTGATCGGCAGGCAGGTGAGCAGTTCTTC.